The clone carrying this T cell receptor beta chain was counted a few times. Antigen: not known. The PCR contained 60 Vbeta and 13 Jbeta primers. Sequenced by immunoSEQ multiplex PCR; TCRdb stores in-frame clones only, minus some. The table includes 160,000 or so clones, roughly four fifths detected once. The data originate from a study of cytomegalovirus exposure and HLA in healthy donors. Study results and limitations: As was reported, the HLA-A and HLA-B alleles of most subjects were accurately predicted from TCR beta sequences.

The CDR3 has 18 amino acids. The germline V and J ends were trimmed by 2 bases and 3 bases, with 21 bases remaining between them. Per the germline V gene, CDR1 is MGHRA and CDR2 is YSYEKL. The receptor comes from a man over 45 in good health and CMV-seropositive. What was sequenced was PBMCs. The chain carries TRBV4-1 and TRBJ2-3, with TRBD2 as a possible D gene (5 bases). CDR3 in DNA: TGCGCCAGCAGCCAACCAGGAGGCGGACTGCCTAAAACAGATACGCAGTATTTT. Translation gives CASSQPGGGLPKTDTQYF.